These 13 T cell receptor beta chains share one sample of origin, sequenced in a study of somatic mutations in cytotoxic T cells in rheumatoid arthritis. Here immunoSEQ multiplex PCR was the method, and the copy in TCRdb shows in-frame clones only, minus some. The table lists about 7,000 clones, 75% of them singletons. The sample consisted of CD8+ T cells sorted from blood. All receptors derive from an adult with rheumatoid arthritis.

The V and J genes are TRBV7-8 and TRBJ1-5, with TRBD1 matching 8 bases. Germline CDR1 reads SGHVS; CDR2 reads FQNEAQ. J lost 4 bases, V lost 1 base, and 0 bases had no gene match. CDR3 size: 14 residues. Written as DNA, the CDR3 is TGTGCCAGCAGCTTAGGGACAGGGAATCAGCCCCAGCATTTT. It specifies CASSLGTGNQPQHF.

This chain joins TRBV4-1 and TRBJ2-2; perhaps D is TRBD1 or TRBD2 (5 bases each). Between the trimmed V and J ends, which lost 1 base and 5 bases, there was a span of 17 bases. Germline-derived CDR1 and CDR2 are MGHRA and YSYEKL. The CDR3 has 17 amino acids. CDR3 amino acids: CASSQAIGGEITGELFF. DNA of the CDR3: TGCGCCAGCAGCCAAGCTATTGGGGGAGAAATTACCGGGGAGCTGTTTTTT.

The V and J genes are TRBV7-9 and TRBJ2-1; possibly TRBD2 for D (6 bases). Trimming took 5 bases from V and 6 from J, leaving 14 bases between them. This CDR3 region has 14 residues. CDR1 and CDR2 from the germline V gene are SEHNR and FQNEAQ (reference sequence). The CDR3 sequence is CASSPGSSGNEQFF. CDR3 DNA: TGTGCCAGCAGCCCAGGCAGTAGCGGCAATGAGCAGTTCTTC.

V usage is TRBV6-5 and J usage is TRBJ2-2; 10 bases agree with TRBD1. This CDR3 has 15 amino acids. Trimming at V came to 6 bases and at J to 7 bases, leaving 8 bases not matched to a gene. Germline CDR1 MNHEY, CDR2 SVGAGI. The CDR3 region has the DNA TGTGCCAGCAGGGGAGGGACAGGGGTTGGCGGGGAGCTGTTTTTT. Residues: CASRGGTGVGGELFF.

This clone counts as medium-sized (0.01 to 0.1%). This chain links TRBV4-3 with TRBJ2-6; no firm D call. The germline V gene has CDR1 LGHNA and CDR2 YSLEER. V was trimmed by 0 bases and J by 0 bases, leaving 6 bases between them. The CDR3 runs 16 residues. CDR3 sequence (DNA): TGCGCCAGCAGCCAAGAGCGCGGCTCTGGGGCCAACGTCCTGACTTTC. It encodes CASSQERGSGANVLTF.

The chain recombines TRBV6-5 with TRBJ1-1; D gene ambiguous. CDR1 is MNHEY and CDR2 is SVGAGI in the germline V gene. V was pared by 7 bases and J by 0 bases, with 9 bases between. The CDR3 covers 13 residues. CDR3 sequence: CASTKMMNTEAFF. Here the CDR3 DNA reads TGTGCCAGCACGAAAATGATGAACACTGAAGCTTTCTTT.

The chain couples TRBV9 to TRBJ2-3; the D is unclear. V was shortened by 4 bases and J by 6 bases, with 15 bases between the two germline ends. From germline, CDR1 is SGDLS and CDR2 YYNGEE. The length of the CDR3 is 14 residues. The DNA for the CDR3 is TGTGCCAGCAGCCCCTGGGGTTCTGGGGATACGCAGTATTTT. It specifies CASSPWGSGDTQYF.

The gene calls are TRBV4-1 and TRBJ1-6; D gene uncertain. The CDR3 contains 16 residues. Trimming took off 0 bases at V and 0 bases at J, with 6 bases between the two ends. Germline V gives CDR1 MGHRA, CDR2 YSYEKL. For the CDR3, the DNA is TGCGCCAGCAGCCAAGATACGGGCTCCTATAATTCACCCCTCCACTTT. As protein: CASSQDTGSYNSPLHF.

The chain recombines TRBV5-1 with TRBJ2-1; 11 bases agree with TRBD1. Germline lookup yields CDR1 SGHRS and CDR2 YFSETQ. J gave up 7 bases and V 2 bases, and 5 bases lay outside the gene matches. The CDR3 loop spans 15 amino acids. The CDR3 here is CASSFGQGASNEQFF. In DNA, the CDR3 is TGCGCCAGCAGCTTCGGACAGGGGGCGTCAAATGAGCAGTTCTTC.

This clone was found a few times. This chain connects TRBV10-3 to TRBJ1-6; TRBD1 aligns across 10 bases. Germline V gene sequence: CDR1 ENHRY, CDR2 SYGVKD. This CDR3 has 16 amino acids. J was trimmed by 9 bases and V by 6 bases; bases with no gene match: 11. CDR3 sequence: CAIRTPGTGEGSPLHF. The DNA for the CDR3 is TGTGCCATCAGGACTCCCGGGACAGGGGAAGGTTCACCCCTCCACTTT.

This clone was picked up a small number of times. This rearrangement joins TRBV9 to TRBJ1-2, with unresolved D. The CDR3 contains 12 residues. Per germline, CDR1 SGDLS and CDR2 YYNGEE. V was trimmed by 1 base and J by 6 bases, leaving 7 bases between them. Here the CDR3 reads CASSVSGDGYTF. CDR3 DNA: TGTGCCAGCAGCGTATCGGGAGATGGCTACACCTTC.

The CDR3 DNA is TGCGCCAGCAGCTCTTCCGGGACAGGGGGCACCGGGGAGCTGTTTTTT. This sequence encodes CASSSSGTGGTGELFF. V gene TRBV5-1 combines with J gene TRBJ2-2; 11 bases match TRBD1. The trim removed 3 bases at V and 4 bases at J, leaving 5 bases unmatched. CDR1 and CDR2 (germline): SGHRS, YFSETQ. This CDR3 is 16 amino acids long.

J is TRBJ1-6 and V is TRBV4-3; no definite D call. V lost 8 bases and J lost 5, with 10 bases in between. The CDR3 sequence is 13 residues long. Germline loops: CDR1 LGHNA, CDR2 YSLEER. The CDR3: CASGFRNNSPLHF. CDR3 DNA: TGCGCCAGCGGGTTTCGGAATAATTCACCCCTCCACTTT.